Listed here are 18 T cell receptor beta chains from one sample, sequenced in a study of early T cells in non-severe SARS-CoV-2 infection (dated by TCRdb to about 2021). The library came from 5' RACE. The instrument given in TCRdb is NextSeq 500. Through fastp at Q25 and MiXCR, TCRdb rebuilt clones from the public reads, retaining in-frame beta chains. Each CDR3 protein gets just one entry, which takes the most common genes and DNA from the rows behind it. In this sample the table shows some 40,000 distinct CDR3 sequences, 10% to 15% of which occur a single time. The top ten clonotypes cover roughly 15% of the sample. The sequenced sample was whole blood. The receptor source for this set is an adult who was a healthcare worker with PCR-confirmed SARS-CoV-2 infection or an uninfected control (not recorded which).

V is TRBV12-3 or TRBV12-4 and J is TRBJ1-1; TRBD1 might be the D (5 bases). The CDR3 has 15 amino acids. V lost 4 bases to trimming and J lost 3 bases, with 15 bases between them. This chain's CDR3 is CASSYGQIQDTEAFF. The CDR3 region has the DNA TGTGCCAGCAGTTACGGCCAGATACAGGACACTGAAGCTTTCTTT.

At least ten counts were recorded for this clonotype. The J gene is TRBJ2-4, the V gene TRBV5-1; 13 positions match TRBD2. After removal of 1 base from V and 1 base from J, the junction contained 5 bases not matched to a gene. The CDR3 runs 18 residues. Germline V CDR1 and CDR2: SGHRS, YFSETQ. Written as DNA, the CDR3 is TGCGCCAGCAGCTTGCGGGGACTAGCGGGGAATGCCAAAAACATTCAGTACTTC. Translated, it gives CASSLRGLAGNAKNIQYF.

At least ten counts were recorded for this clonotype. The CDR3 DNA sequence: TGTGCCAGCAGTTACTCGGTCGGAGCTTTCTTT. Encoded protein: CASSYSVGAFF. The chain uses TRBV6-2 or TRBV6-3 and TRBJ1-1; no reliable D call. Between the trimmed V and J ends, which lost 0 bases and 10 bases, there was a span of 6 bases. Germline V gives CDR1 MNHEY, CDR2 SVGEGT. The CDR3 covers 11 residues.

The V and J genes are TRBV5-1 and TRBJ1-6; 10 bases match TRBD1. J lost 3 bases, V lost 4 bases, and 10 bases had no gene match. The germline V gene encodes CDR1 SGHRS and CDR2 YFSETQ. This CDR3 is 18 amino acids long. CDR3 coding DNA: TGCGCCAGCAGCCCTCTGGGACAGGGGAGAGGCTATAATTCACCCCTCCACTTT. Its translation: CASSPLGQGRGYNSPLHF.

This chain links TRBV7-9 with TRBJ1-2, with D perhaps matching TRBD1 (5 bases). The germline V and J ends were trimmed by 8 bases and 8 bases, with 15 bases remaining between them. The CDR3 spans 12 residues. Germline CDR1 reads SEHNR; CDR2 reads FQNEAQ (reference sequence). The CDR3 reads CASQRGRFGYTF. The CDR3, as DNA: TGTGCCAGCCAAAGGGGTCGCTTCGGCTACACCTTC. The variable domain in full, with the rest retrieved from reference TRBV7-9 and TRBJ1-2, is DTGVSQNPRHKITKRGQNVTFRCDPISEHNRLYWYRQTLGQGPEFLTYFQNEAQLEKSRLLSDRFSAERPKGSFSTLEIQRTEQGDSAMYLCASQRGRFGYTFGSGTRLTVV.

This clonotype was recorded many times. This sequence joins TRBV18 and TRBJ2-7; a possible D gene is TRBD2 (7 bases). This CDR3 comprises 14 residues. V dropped 6 bases and J dropped 0 bases, with 12 bases sitting between them. Germline loops: CDR1 KGHSH, CDR2 LQKENI. The CDR3 coding sequence is TGTGCCAGCTCTCGGGGGGCAGGCTCCTACGAGCAGTACTTC. Amino acids: CASSRGAGSYEQYF. Variable domain in full (rest from reference TRBV18 and TRBJ2-7): NAGVMQNPRHLVRRRGQEARLRCSPMKGHSHVYWYRQLPEEGLKFMVYLQKENIIDESGMPKERFSAEFPKEGPSILRIQQVVRGDSAAYFCASSRGAGSYEQYFGPGTRLTVT.

This clonotype was counted only a few times. The genes are TRBV7-2 and TRBJ2-1; TRBD2 matches 13 bases. This CDR3 has 16 amino acids. V lost 5 bases to trimming and J lost 10 bases; unmatched junction nucleotides: 11. The germline V gene encodes CDR1 SGHTA and CDR2 FQGNSA. The CDR3 sequence: CASSPSTSGGVLEQFF. The DNA of the CDR3 is TGTGCCAGCAGCCCCTCAACTAGCGGGGGGGTATTGGAGCAGTTCTTC.

V gene TRBV5-1 combines with J gene TRBJ1-6, with 7 bases that match TRBD1. This CDR3 contains 14 residues. V was clipped by 4 bases and J by 7 bases; unmatched bases: 5. Germline CDR1 is SGHRS and CDR2 is YFSETQ. CDR3 loop: CASSLTGPNSPLHF. The DNA of the CDR3 is TGCGCCAGCAGCCTGACAGGGCCAAATTCACCCCTCCACTTT.

This chain joins TRBV12-3 or TRBV12-4 and TRBJ1-1; the D is unclear. V lost 7 bases and J 0 bases, leaving 9 bases between the germline ends. The length of the CDR3 is 13 residues. The CDR3 loop reads CASTPALNTEAFF. CDR3 DNA sequence: TGTGCCAGCACCCCGGCCTTGAACACTGAAGCTTTCTTT.

This clonotype came up a few times. The chain joins TRBV18 to TRBJ1-5; D is unresolved. V gave up 6 bases and J gave up 4 bases, with 13 bases separating them. CDR3 size: 14 residues. Germline CDR1 KGHSH, CDR2 LQKENI. Here the CDR3 reads CASSLKQLNQPQHF. The CDR3 DNA reads TGTGCCAGCTCTCTCAAACAGTTAAATCAGCCCCAGCATTTT.

This clonotype was counted a few times. J is TRBJ1-5 and V is TRBV12-3 or TRBV12-4; a weak D match, TRBD1 (6 bases). This CDR3 comprises 14 residues. Trimming stripped 8 bases from V and 3 bases from J, with 14 bases between. CDR3: CASRGAGVNQPQHF. The DNA of the CDR3 is TGTGCCAGCCGCGGGGCAGGGGTCAATCAGCCCCAGCATTTT.

This clonotype occurred many times. The chain is built from TRBV4-2 and TRBJ1-1; D not resolved. Between the trimmed V and J ends, which lost 1 base and 5 bases, there was a span of 17 bases. This CDR3 contains 16 residues. The germline V gene has CDR1 LGHNA and CDR2 YNFKEQ. In nucleotides, the CDR3 is TGTGCCAGCAGCCAAGTTCGGCCACGTTGGTTTACTGAAGCTTTCTTT. It codes for CASSQVRPRWFTEAFF.

The sample holds many counts of this clonotype. The chain combines TRBV27 with TRBJ2-1; D is possibly TRBD1 (6 bases). This CDR3 has 15 residues. CDR1 and CDR2 (germline): MNHEY, SMNVEV (reference sequence). V was pared by 6 bases and J by 6 bases, with 18 bases between. CDR3 sequence: CASSQQGPPRNEQFF. In DNA, the CDR3 is TGTGCCAGCAGCCAACAGGGTCCCCCTCGCAATGAGCAGTTCTTC.

The chain employs TRBV12-3 or TRBV12-4 and TRBJ2-3; TRBD2 agrees at 10 bases. The CDR3 is made up of 13 amino acids. The CDR3: CANAPSGGSTQYF. CDR3 DNA: TGTGCTAATGCCCCTAGCGGGGGAAGCACGCAGTATTTT.

This clonotype was picked up many times. V is TRBV10-2 and J is TRBJ2-5; D unclear. V was pared by 5 bases and J by 0 bases, with 1 base between. CDR1 WSHSY and CDR2 SAAADI come from the germline V gene. The CDR3 is 11 residues long. The DNA for the CDR3 is TGCGCCAGCAGTCACCAAGAGACCCAGTACTTC. It specifies CASSHQETQYF.

In its sample, this clonotype was seen many times. The chain combines TRBV7-6 with TRBJ1-5, with unresolved D. The CDR3 covers 15 residues. Deletions cut 1 base from V and 0 bases from J, with 7 bases between. Germline lookup yields CDR1 SGHVS and CDR2 FNYEAQ. CDR3 nucleotide sequence: TGTGCCAGCAGCTTAGACGGGTATAGCAATCAGCCCCAGCATTTT. This sequence encodes CASSLDGYSNQPQHF.

This clonotype was seen repeatedly, ten times or more. This sequence joins TRBV4-1 and TRBJ2-6; D is undetermined. The germline CDR1 and CDR2 sequences are MGHRA and YSYEKL. This CDR3 spans 14 amino acids. V was clipped by 1 base and J by 2 bases, with 3 bases between them. The CDR3 loop reads CASSQVPGANVLTF. CDR3 in DNA: TGCGCCAGCAGCCAAGTGCCTGGGGCCAACGTCCTGACTTTC.

The V call is TRBV7-8, the J call TRBJ2-4; D might be TRBD2 (6 bases). Per the germline V gene, CDR1 is SGHVS and CDR2 is FQNEAQ. The CDR3 consists of 13 residues. V shed 4 bases and J shed 9 bases, with 13 bases lying between them. The CDR3 sequence is CASSSRRGTIQYF. The CDR3 bases are TGTGCCAGCAGCTCCCGGAGGGGTACCATTCAGTACTTC.